Below, one TCR beta chain is given with its context. Its antigen is undetermined. Investigators reverse transcribed all isolated RNA, so they sequenced expressed TCRB transcripts. Libraries were prepared by immunoSEQ multiplex PCR; TCRdb keeps only in-frame clonotypes and omits some of them. The sample has 500,000 to 800,000 clones; approximately 13% are singletons. This sample is drawn from a study of beta chain features in type 1 diabetes. Study-wide background: All samples together contributed almost 110,000,000 sorted cells for examination. General study points: Significant though moderate, a shortening of TCRB CDR3s appeared in all four CD4+ subsets of Type 1 diabetes patients.

By way of CD45RO/CCR7/CD25/CD127/CD95/CD27, the CD4+ regulatory, stem cell-like memory, central memory and naive cells were sorted. The sequencing sample was made of naive CD4+ T cells from blood. This clonotype was sampled from a young man with type 1 diabetes.

The CDR3 DNA sequence: TGTGCCAGCAAGGCGGCAGGCACTGAAGCTTTCTTT. Residues: CASKAAGTEAFF. The chain has TRBV2 and TRBJ1-1, with D unresolved. Germline loops: CDR1 SNHLY, CDR2 FYNNEI. The CDR3 is 12 amino acids. V was trimmed by 7 bases and J by 4 bases, leaving 10 bases between them.